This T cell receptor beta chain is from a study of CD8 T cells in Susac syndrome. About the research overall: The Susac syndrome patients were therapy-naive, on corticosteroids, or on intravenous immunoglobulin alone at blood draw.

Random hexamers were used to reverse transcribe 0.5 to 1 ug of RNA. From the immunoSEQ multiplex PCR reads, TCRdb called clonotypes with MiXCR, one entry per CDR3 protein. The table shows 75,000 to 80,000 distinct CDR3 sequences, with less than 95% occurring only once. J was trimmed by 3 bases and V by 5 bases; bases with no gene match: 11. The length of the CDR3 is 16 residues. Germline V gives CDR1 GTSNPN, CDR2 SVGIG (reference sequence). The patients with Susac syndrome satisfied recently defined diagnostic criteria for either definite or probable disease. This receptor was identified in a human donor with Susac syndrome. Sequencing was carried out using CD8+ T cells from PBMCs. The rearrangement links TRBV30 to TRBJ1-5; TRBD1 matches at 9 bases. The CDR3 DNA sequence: TGTGCCTGGCATAAGCCGACAGGGGGATTCAATCAGCCCCAGCATTTT. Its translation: CAWHKPTGGFNQPQHF.